A single sample gave rise to the 27 T cell receptor beta chains below, sequenced in a study of identical twins. TCRdb passed the 5' RACE reads through MiXCR, listing each CDR3 protein once. Among about 250,000 distinct CDR3 sequences listed, approximately 8% were seen once. The sample was also reused in another study, on yellow fever vaccine responses in identical twins.

Sequenced material: CD8+ T cells sorted from blood. These receptors originate from a woman aged 18-35 years in good health.

The chain carries TRBV14 and TRBJ2-7; tentative D call: TRBD2 (6 bases). The CDR3 covers 13 residues. Trimming removed 1 base at V and 6 bases at J, with 10 bases between. CDR1 is SGHDN, CDR2 FVKESK, per germline. Written as DNA, the CDR3 is TGTGCCAGCAGCCAAGTGCCGGGAGCCGAGCAGTACGTC. Translating gives CASSQVPGAEQYV.

This clonotype was seen a few times. This chain uses TRBV9 with TRBJ2-2; possibly TRBD1 for D (5 bases). The CDR3 extends over 15 amino acids. Germline CDR1 and CDR2: SGDLS and YYNGEE. The ends were cut back, 3 bases at V and 3 bases at J, with 12 bases in the middle. CDR3 region: CASSGRGRDTGELFF. For the CDR3, the DNA is TGTGCCAGCAGCGGCCGAGGCAGGGACACCGGGGAGCTGTTTTTT. The variable domain in full, completed from reference TRBV9 and TRBJ2-2, reads DSGVTQTPKHLITATGQRVTLRCSPRSGDLSVYWYQQSLDQGLQFLIQYYNGEERAKGNILERFSAQQFPDLHSELNLSSLELGDSALYFCASSGRGRDTGELFFGEGSRLTVL.

The V gene is TRBV7-6, the J gene TRBJ2-3; the match to TRBD2 covers 10 bases. In germline, CDR1 is SGHVS, CDR2 FNYEAQ. Trimming at V came to 4 bases and at J to 2 bases, leaving 12 bases not matched to a gene. The length of the CDR3 is 18 residues. The CDR3 is CASSSTPIAGGITDTQYF. The CDR3 nucleotides read TGTGCCAGCAGCTCGACCCCCATAGCGGGGGGCATCACAGATACGCAGTATTTT.

Of note for this clonotype: A much larger clone differs by one base, so this may be a read error. The DNA for the CDR3 is TGTGCCAGCACTTTCGAGACCGGGACTAATCCCTCGGGCACCGGGGAGCTGTTTTTT. This gives the protein CASTFETGTNPSGTGELFF. This chain links TRBV6-2 or TRBV6-3 with TRBJ2-2, with 7 bases that match TRBD2. V dropped 7 bases and J dropped 4; count of bases not matched to a gene: 21. The V gene's germline CDR1 is MNHEY and CDR2 SVGEGT. This CDR3 is 19 amino acids long.

A few counts support this clonotype. The chain links TRBV20-1 to TRBJ2-1; D is unresolved. Germline CDR1 is DFQATT and CDR2 is SNEGSKA (reference sequence). This CDR3 spans 13 amino acids. With 5 bases removed from V and 0 bases from J, the gap between germline ends came to 8 bases. This CDR3 reads CSASEISYNEQFF. The CDR3 DNA reads as TGCAGTGCTTCGGAAATCTCCTACAATGAGCAGTTCTTC.

This clonotype was picked up a small number of times. This chain connects TRBV6-5 to TRBJ2-3; tentatively, D is TRBD2 (6 bases). The CDR3 is 15 amino acids. Germline-derived CDR1 and CDR2 are MNHEY and SVGAGI. V was shortened by 3 bases and J by 2 bases, with 12 bases between the two germline ends. The CDR3 DNA follows: TGTGCCAGCAGTTATACTAGCTCGATCACAGATACGCAGTATTTT. This gives the protein CASSYTSSITDTQYF.

The gene calls are TRBV5-4 and TRBJ2-7; possible D gene TRBD1, 5 bases. The CDR3 is 11 residues long. Germline V lookup: CDR1 SGHNT, CDR2 YYREEE (reference sequence). Trimming removed 9 bases at V and 5 bases at J, with 12 bases between. CDR3 nucleotide sequence: TGTGCCACGAGGCAGGGCCACGAGCAGTACGTC. Its translation: CATRQGHEQYV.

The V call is TRBV9, the J call TRBJ2-3; 7 nucleotides align to TRBD2. The germline V gene has CDR1 SGDLS and CDR2 YYNGEE. The CDR3 runs 16 residues. The V and J ends lost 3 bases and 1 base, in that order; junction bases with no gene match: 8. Here the CDR3 reads CASSGGAGLGTDTQYF. The DNA of the CDR3 is TGTGCCAGCAGCGGAGGAGCGGGACTGGGCACAGATACGCAGTATTTT.

This clonotype was seen more than once but under ten times. The CDR3 sequence is CASSEGGGEYNEQFF. CDR3 DNA: TGTGCCAGCAGTGAAGGCGGTGGGGAGTACAATGAGCAGTTCTTC. The V and J genes are TRBV6-1 and TRBJ2-1, with D possibly matching TRBD2 (5 bases). The CDR3 sequence is 15 residues long. Germline-derived CDR1 and CDR2 are MNHNS and SASEGT. With 1 base removed from V and 4 bases from J, the gap between germline ends came to 11 bases.

Ten or more counts support this clonotype. The rearrangement joins TRBV20-1 to TRBJ2-1; D possibly corresponds to TRBD2 (6 bases). The V end was cut by 2 bases, the J end by 0 bases, with 11 bases between. Germline CDR1 DFQATT, CDR2 SNEGSKA (reference sequence). This CDR3 is 15 amino acids long. The CDR3 reads CSARMAGSSYNEQFF. CDR3 sequence (DNA): TGCAGTGCTAGAATGGCGGGGAGCTCCTACAATGAGCAGTTCTTC.

This chain uses TRBV4-2 with TRBJ2-1; TRBD2 matches at 11 bases. The ends lost 4 bases at V and 5 bases at J; junction bases unmatched: 19. Germline CDR1 is LGHNA and CDR2 is YNFKEQ. The CDR3 extends over 20 amino acids. This chain's CDR3 is CASSPYQGGASGRSDNEQFF. The DNA of the CDR3 is TGTGCCAGCAGCCCGTACCAGGGTGGGGCTAGCGGGAGGTCAGACAATGAGCAGTTCTTC.

This clonotype was picked up many times. The rearrangement links TRBV7-7 to TRBJ2-2; D is undetermined. Per the germline V gene, CDR1 is SSHAT and CDR2 is FNYEAQ (reference sequence). The germline V and J ends were trimmed by 3 bases and 0 bases, with 5 bases remaining between them. The CDR3 length is 14 residues. CDR3 sequence reads: CASSFNSNTGELFF. The CDR3 region has the DNA TGTGCCAGCAGCTTTAATTCGAACACCGGGGAGCTGTTTTTT.

In its sample, this clonotype ranks as medium-sized (0.01 to 0.1%). The J gene is TRBJ1-5, the V gene TRBV6-8; 7 positions match TRBD1. The CDR3 spans 15 residues. Germline V lookup: CDR1 MNHGY, CDR2 SAAAGT. Trimming cost V 6 bases and J 1 base; bases outside gene matches: 6. The CDR3 DNA reads TGTGCCAGCAGACAGACAGGGATGAGCAATCAGCCCCAGCATTTT. Its protein is CASRQTGMSNQPQHF.

V usage is TRBV2 and J usage is TRBJ2-7; D not resolved. Trimming pared 3 bases from V and 2 bases from J, leaving 11 bases between. The CDR3 is 14 residues long. Germline values: CDR1 SNHLY, CDR2 FYNNEI. Written as DNA, the CDR3 is TGTGCCAGCAGTGATACTTTCCTCGCCTACGAGCAGTACTTC. Translated: CASSDTFLAYEQYF.

This clonotype was seen more than once but under ten times. This chain joins TRBV19 and TRBJ2-7; tentatively, D is TRBD1 (5 bases). Germline V gene data show CDR1 as LNHDA and CDR2 as SQIVND (reference sequence). The CDR3 contains 14 residues. Trimming left V 1 base short and J 2 bases short, with 9 bases between. The CDR3 here is CASSIGAGPYEQYF. CDR3 nucleotide sequence: TGTGCCAGTAGTATAGGGGCAGGGCCCTACGAGCAGTACTTC.

In this sample, this clonotype turned up a few times. A junction boundary mismatches the germline segment, possibly from a read error. J is TRBJ2-7 and V is TRBV27; tentatively, D is TRBD2 (5 bases). This CDR3 contains 12 residues. The germline V gene has CDR1 MNHEY and CDR2 SMNVEV (reference sequence). CDR3 protein: CSSSGSSYEQYF. For the CDR3, the DNA is TGCTCTAGCAGCGGCAGTTCCTACGAGCAGTACTTC.

This chain connects TRBV7-7 to TRBJ2-3, with D possibly TRBD2 on 6 matching bases. The V and J ends lost 5 bases and 8 bases respectively, with 14 bases between them. The germline V gene encodes CDR1 SSHAT and CDR2 FNYEAQ (reference sequence). The CDR3 contains 13 residues. The CDR3 region is CASSINLGGTQYF. The CDR3 bases are TGTGCCAGCAGCATCAATCTCGGGGGTACGCAGTATTTT. Variable domain in full (rest from reference TRBV7-7 and TRBJ2-3): GAGVSQSPRYKVTKRGQDVTLRCDPISSHATLYWYQQALGQGPEFLTYFNYEAQPDKSGLPSDRFSAERPEGSISTLTIQRTEQRDSAMYRCASSINLGGTQYFGPGTRLTVL.

This sequence joins TRBV28 and TRBJ1-5, with 7 nucleotides matching TRBD1. The trim removed 2 bases at V and 2 bases at J, leaving 3 bases unmatched. Looked up from germline, CDR1 is MDHEN and CDR2 is SYDVKM. The CDR3 consists of 15 residues. CDR3 protein: CASSLRGRGNQPQHF. CDR3 DNA sequence: TGTGCCAGCAGTTTAAGGGGGCGCGGCAATCAGCCCCAGCATTTT.

The rearrangement uses TRBV7-2 and TRBJ1-2; D ambiguous. V lost 1 base and J lost 0, with 6 bases in between. The CDR3 covers 14 residues. Germline V gene sequence: CDR1 SGHTA, CDR2 FQGNSA. The DNA for the CDR3 is TGTGCCAGCAGCTTAGTAGATACTAACTATGGCTACACCTTC. Its protein product is CASSLVDTNYGYTF.

In its sample, this clonotype was seen a few times. The chain combines TRBV20-1 with TRBJ2-3, with D maybe TRBD2 (6 bases). The germline V gene has CDR1 DFQATT and CDR2 SNEGSKA (reference sequence). V dropped 3 bases and J dropped 4 bases, with 20 bases sitting between them. The CDR3 runs to 16 residues. The CDR3 loop is CSASMGLEVGADTQYF. Written as DNA, the CDR3 is TGCAGTGCTAGTATGGGACTTGAGGTTGGCGCAGATACGCAGTATTTT.

Remarks on this clonotype: Since a much larger clone is just one base distant, this may be a read error. The CDR3 sequence is CASSLGVASTDTLYF. The CDR3 DNA sequence: TGCGCCAGCAGCTTGGGGGTGGCCTCCACAGATACGCTGTATTTT. V usage is TRBV5-1 and J usage is TRBJ2-3; D uncertain. Germline assignment: CDR1 SGHRS and CDR2 YFSETQ. The CDR3 contains 15 residues.

This clonotype was counted only a few times. The chain has TRBV11-1 and TRBJ1-1, with 8 positions matching TRBD1. V lost 0 bases, J lost 3 bases, and 0 bases stayed unmatched. Germline loops: CDR1 SGHAT, CDR2 FQDESV (reference sequence). The CDR3 is made up of 14 amino acids. The CDR3 DNA sequence: TGTGCCAGCAGCTTAGCGACAGGGGACACTGAAGCTTTCTTT. It translates to CASSLATGDTEAFF.

This clonotype was observed a few times. The J gene is TRBJ2-1, the V gene TRBV24-1, with D unclear. The V and J ends lost 2 bases and 7 bases respectively, with 11 bases between them. The germline gives CDR1 KGHDR, CDR2 SFDVKD. CDR3 length: 14 residues. The CDR3 nucleotides read TGTGCCACCAGTGATTCCTGGGGTACAAATGAGCAGTTCTTC. Encoded protein: CATSDSWGTNEQFF.

This clonotype was counted ten times or more. Here the CDR3 DNA reads TGTGCCAGCAGCCCCGATGGTTTAGACAGGGGGAACACTGAAGCTTTCTTT. It specifies CASSPDGLDRGNTEAFF. The chain joins TRBV7-8 to TRBJ1-1; TRBD1 matches 8 bases. With 5 bases clipped from V and 1 base from J, the junction kept 12 bases outside the gene matches. This CDR3 spans 17 amino acids. Germline V lookup: CDR1 SGHVS, CDR2 FQNEAQ.

This clonotype occurred many times. V is TRBV12-3 or TRBV12-4 and J is TRBJ2-1; D is ambiguous. The CDR3 contains 11 residues. V was pared by 0 bases and J by 10 bases, with 4 bases between. The CDR3: CASSLAKEQFF. In nucleotides, the CDR3 is TGTGCCAGCAGTTTAGCGAAAGAGCAGTTCTTC.

This clonotype was seen repeatedly, ten times or more. The genes are TRBV12-3 or TRBV12-4 and TRBJ2-1; the D gene could be TRBD1 or TRBD2 (5 bases each). The V end was cut by 10 bases, the J end by 0 bases, with 16 bases between. The CDR3 has 15 residues. The CDR3 spells CATLTRGSSYNEQFF. The CDR3 DNA sequence: TGTGCCACCCTTACTAGGGGAAGCTCCTACAATGAGCAGTTCTTC.

This clonotype has a handful of counts. The chain recombines TRBV2 with TRBJ1-1; D not resolved. This CDR3 has 15 residues. Germline V lookup: CDR1 SNHLY, CDR2 FYNNEI. Trimming removed 1 base at V and 4 bases at J, with 13 bases between. The CDR3 nucleotides read TGTGCCAGCAGTGAAGTGACCACCAGCAGCACTGAAGCTTTCTTT. It specifies CASSEVTTSSTEAFF.